This is a list of T cell receptor beta chains from one sample in a study of shared clonotypes between healthy human individuals. Sequencing used immunoSEQ multiplex PCR; TCRdb keeps in-frame clones, though not all of them. The top ten clones hold approximately 12% of a sample with about 450,000 clones, less than 80% of them seen once. What was sequenced was PBMCs. All receptors come from a woman between 40 and 50 years old in good health. Some clones in this sample may be carry-over from other donors' samples. The CDR3 runs from the conserved cysteine through the conserved F or W. The D gene is left open where the match is weak. A clone size is listed for some rows: how often the clone was seen (once, few, many), or a class if it is expanded.

j_gene	d_gene	v_gene	abundance	CDR3aa	CDR3nt
TRBJ2-7	.	TRBV10-1	.	CASSEVGMAYEQYF	TGCGCCAGCAGTGAAGTCGGGATGGCCTACGAGCAGTACTTC
TRBJ1-1	.	TRBV28	.	CASSSREDQAFF	TGTGCCAGCAGTTCCAGGGAAGATCAAGCTTTCTTT
TRBJ2-7	TRBD2	TRBV15	.	CATSRGLAGGQTYEQYF	TGTGCCACCAGCAGAGGTCTAGCGGGAGGGCAAACCTACGAGCAGTACTTC
TRBJ1-2	.	TRBV28	.	CASSSSGNYGYTF	TGTGCCAGCAGTTCCTCGGGTAACTATGGCTACACCTTC
TRBJ2-3	TRBD1	TRBV28	.	CASRVDRGTDTQYF	TGTGCCAGCAGGGTGGACAGGGGAACAGATACGCAGTATTTT
TRBJ2-2	TRBD2	TRBV28	.	CASRGAGGPGELFF	TGTGCCAGCAGGGGAGCGGGAGGGCCCGGGGAGCTGTTTTTT
TRBJ1-1	TRBD1	TRBV2	.	CASRDSNTEAFF	TGTGCCAGTCGGGACAGTAACACTGAAGCTTTCTTT
TRBJ2-7	.	TRBV29-1	.	CSVGQFTYEQYF	TGCAGCGTCGGACAGTTTACCTACGAGCAGTACTTC
TRBJ2-1	.	TRBV28	few	CASRNDRREEYYNEQFF	TGTGCCAGCAGAAACGACAGAAGGGAAGAGTACTACAATGAGCAGTTCTTC
TRBJ2-3	.	TRBV9	.	CASSVAATDTQYF	TGTGCCAGCAGCGTCGCGGCCACAGATACGCAGTATTTT
TRBJ1-5	TRBD1	TRBV27	.	CASSPHRGNQPQHF	TGTGCCAGCAGTCCCCACAGGGGTAATCAGCCCCAGCATTTT
TRBJ2-2	TRBD1	TRBV10-1	many	CASSGQGPNTGELFF	TGCGCCAGCAGTGGACAGGGTCCGAACACCGGGGAGCTGTTTTTT
TRBJ2-2	.	TRBV19	.	CASSVGQNTGELFF	TGTGCCAGTAGTGTCGGACAGAACACCGGGGAGCTGTTTTTT
TRBJ1-2	TRBD1	TRBV4-2	.	CASSPRGQANYGYTF	TGTGCCAGCAGCCCCCGGGGACAGGCGAACTATGGCTACACCTTC
TRBJ2-5	TRBD1	TRBV9	.	CASSVDPAGGRETQYF	TGTGCCAGCAGCGTCGACCCCGCAGGGGGCAGGGAGACCCAGTACTTC
TRBJ2-7	TRBD1	TRBV28	.	CASSSPLRDRSSYEQYF	TGTGCCAGCAGTTCTCCCCTCCGGGACAGGAGCTCCTACGAGCAGTACTTC
TRBJ2-5	TRBD2	TRBV19	few	CASSIFAGGYQETQYF	TGTGCCAGTAGTATCTTTGCGGGAGGGTACCAAGAGACCCAGTACTTC
TRBJ1-2	TRBD1	TRBV6-4	.	CAHTGTGSGYYGYTF	TGTGCTCATACCGGGACAGGGAGCGGTTACTATGGCTACACCTTC
TRBJ2-7	.	TRBV11-2	.	CASSPRDTNYEQYF	TGTGCCAGCAGCCCACGGGACACAAACTACGAGCAGTACTTC
TRBJ2-7	TRBD2	TRBV11-2	.	CASSLDLSGSVYEQYF	TGTGCCAGCAGCTTAGATCTGAGCGGGAGCGTTTACGAGCAGTACTTC
TRBJ1-2	.	TRBV28	.	CASEAGSQGGYTF	TGTGCCAGCGAAGCAGGGAGTCAGGGAGGCTACACCTTC
TRBJ2-7	.	TRBV18	.	CASSLGTPVHYEQYF	TGTGCCAGCTCACTCGGGACTCCCGTCCACTACGAGCAGTACTTC
TRBJ2-2	.	TRBV6-6	.	CASSPGTYTGELFF	TGTGCCAGCAGCCCCGGGACATACACCGGGGAGCTGTTTTTT
TRBJ2-7	.	TRBV21-1	.	CASKSRGYEQYF	TGTGCCAGCAAGAGCAGGGGTTACGAGCAGTACTTC
TRBJ2-1	TRBD2	TRBV7-3	.	CASSFGLAGHNEQFF	TGTGCCAGCAGCTTCGGACTAGCGGGACACAATGAGCAGTTCTTC
TRBJ2-3	TRBD2	TRBV7-2	once	CASSFVAGPTDTQYF	TGTGCCAGCAGCTTCGTAGCGGGCCCCACAGATACGCAGTATTTT
TRBJ2-5	.	TRBV19	.	CASSIMQGLEETQYF	TGTGCCAGTAGTATCATGCAGGGGTTGGAGGAGACCCAGTACTTC
TRBJ2-5	TRBD2	TRBV7-9	.	CASSLPPGRDPRETQYF	TGTGCCAGCAGCCTCCCACCGGGGAGGGACCCCCGCGAGACCCAGTACTTC
TRBJ1-3	.	TRBV7-9	few	CASSVAGIGNTIYF	TGTGCCAGCAGCGTAGCAGGGATAGGAAACACCATATATTTT
TRBJ2-1	.	TRBV4-1	.	CASSQDLDTQFF	TGCGCCAGCAGCCAAGATCTGGACACCCAGTTCTTC
TRBJ2-7	.	TRBV4-2	.	CASSSWGAGVLSYEQYF	TGTGCCAGCAGCTCCTGGGGGGCGGGAGTTCTTTCCTACGAGCAGTACTTC
TRBJ2-1	TRBD1	TRBV6-1	.	CASGPWTGAPIEQFF	TGTGCCAGCGGTCCTTGGACAGGGGCTCCTATTGAGCAGTTCTTC
TRBJ1-1	.	TRBV6-1	few	CASSVGGGRGNTEAFF	TGTGCCAGCAGTGTCGGGGGCGGCAGGGGCAACACTGAAGCTTTCTTT
TRBJ2-7	.	TRBV5-1	.	CASSLEGVSGYEQYF	TGCGCCAGCAGCTTGGAGGGGGTTTCCGGATACGAGCAGTACTTC
TRBJ2-3	.	TRBV7-3	.	CASSLTPGQLEYF	TGTGCCAGCAGCTTAACGCCTGGACAGTTGGAGTATTTT
TRBJ2-3	TRBD2	TRBV28	once	CASLPGTRFSDTQYF	TGTGCCAGCCTCCCCGGGACTAGGTTCTCTGATACGCAGTATTTT
TRBJ1-1	TRBD1	TRBV29-1	.	CSVETGLGAAFF	TGCAGCGTTGAGACAGGGTTGGGTGCAGCTTTCTTT
TRBJ2-3	TRBD2	TRBV11-2	.	CASSIRPGTSESAWTQYF	TGTGCCAGCAGCATTCGTCCCGGGACTAGCGAGAGCGCGTGGACGCAGTATTTT
TRBJ2-1	.	TRBV7-3	.	CASSPQAGNNEQFF	TGTGCCAGCAGCCCCCAGGCGGGAAACAATGAGCAGTTCTTC
TRBJ2-2	TRBD2	TRBV15	once	CATSRVGLVPTGELFF	TGTGCCACCAGCAGAGTCGGACTAGTCCCCACCGGGGAGCTGTTTTTT
TRBJ1-1	.	TRBV6-1	once	CASSEPRQAFF	TGTGCCAGCAGTGAACCGCGTCAAGCTTTCTTT
TRBJ2-6	.	TRBV5-8	.	CASTPGLLSGANVLTF	TGTGCCAGCACCCCGGGACTGCTCTCTGGGGCCAACGTCCTGACTTTC
TRBJ2-3	TRBD2	TRBV2	.	CASRLAGGGDTQYF	TGTGCCAGCAGGCTAGCGGGAGGAGGGGATACGCAGTATTTT
TRBJ2-2	TRBD2	TRBV7-3	.	CASSRTLAGAFTGELFF	TGTGCCAGCAGCAGGACTTTAGCGGGAGCGTTCACCGGGGAGCTGTTTTTT
TRBJ2-7	TRBD1	TRBV11-2	.	CASSSQGVRSYEQYF	TGTGCCAGCAGCTCACAGGGGGTTCGCTCCTACGAGCAGTACTTC
TRBJ2-7	.	TRBV29-1	.	CSVVGGGQPLSSYEQYF	TGCAGCGTCGTAGGGGGGGGACAGCCCTTAAGCTCCTACGAGCAGTACTTC
TRBJ2-1	TRBD2	TRBV19	.	CASSVWEGNEQFF	TGTGCCAGCTCGGTATGGGAGGGAAATGAGCAGTTCTTC
TRBJ1-5	.	TRBV6-6	.	CASSYRQGLQPQHF	TGTGCCAGCAGTTACCGGCAGGGTTTGCAGCCCCAGCATTTT
TRBJ2-1	TRBD2	TRBV6-1	few	CASSGPTSGRLRHNEQFF	TGTGCCAGCAGTGGGCCAACTAGCGGGAGGCTGCGCCACAATGAGCAGTTCTTC
TRBJ2-7	.	TRBV5-1	few	CASRLGGAKTGIEYF	TGCGCCAGCAGACTTGGTGGGGCAAAAACAGGGATCGAGTACTTC
TRBJ1-4	.	TRBV7-6	.	CASSLVGVGEKLFF	TGTGCCAGCAGCTTAGTGGGGGTTGGCGAAAAACTGTTTTTT
TRBJ2-5	.	TRBV5-4	.	CASSFQDRGGETQYF	TGTGCCAGCAGCTTCCAAGACCGGGGAGGAGAGACCCAGTACTTC
TRBJ2-7	.	TRBV28	.	CASSFGRGFYEQYF	TGTGCCAGCAGTTTCGGCCGGGGCTTCTACGAGCAGTACTTC
TRBJ1-5	.	TRBV6-5	.	CASSYSYNQPQHF	TGTGCCAGCAGTTACTCGTACAATCAGCCCCAGCATTTT
TRBJ2-2	.	TRBV30	.	CAWSGSVTGELFF	TGTGCCTGGAGCGGGAGTGTCACCGGGGAGCTGTTTTTT
TRBJ2-5	TRBD1	TRBV5-6	.	CASSLVPGGTQYF	TGTGCCAGCAGCTTGGTTCCAGGGGGGACCCAGTACTTC